One and the same sample provided the 6 T cell receptor beta chains below, sequenced in a study of identical twins (dated by TCRdb to the mid-2010s). The method behind the library was 5' RACE. The sequencer was an Illumina HiSeq 2000. TCRdb took the public reads, trimmed them with fastp at Q25, ran MiXCR for clone calling and kept in-frame beta chains. For every CDR3 protein sequence, its rows merge into one entry that carries the most common genes and DNA. The sample table records 690,000 or so distinct CDR3 sequences; 8.6% of these occur just once. The ten biggest clones cover roughly 0.9% of the sample. These same data were also listed under a study on yellow fever vaccine responses in identical twins.

The sequenced material came from PBMCs. The origin of the receptors is a woman aged 18 to 35 in good health.

Ten or more counts support this clonotype. The chain is built from TRBV15 and TRBJ2-1; D uncertain. The CDR3 spans 13 residues. Germline lookup yields CDR1 LNHNV and CDR2 YYDKDF (reference sequence). Trimming removed 0 bases at V and 9 bases at J, with 9 bases between. DNA for the CDR3: TGTGCCACCAGCAGAGACCCTCTCGGTGAGCAGTTCTTC. Protein sequence: CATSRDPLGEQFF.

In this sample, this clonotype turned up a few times. This rearrangement joins TRBV29-1 to TRBJ2-5; 15 bases fit TRBD2. Unmatched junction bases numbered 8, after V lost 4 bases and J lost 5 bases. CDR1 is SQVTM, CDR2 ANQGSEA, per germline. The CDR3 is 16 residues long. CDR3 amino acids: CSVGGTSGGSVETQYF. The DNA of the CDR3 is TGCAGCGTTGGAGGGACTAGCGGGGGGTCGGTGGAGACCCAGTACTTC.

CDR3 coding DNA: TGTGCCAGCAGCCAACAACGGGAGCCCTCCTACAATGAGCAGTTCTTC. Encoded protein: CASSQQREPSYNEQFF. The chain joins TRBV3-1 to TRBJ2-1; D is possibly TRBD2 (6 bases). V was clipped by 2 bases and J by 0 bases, with 11 bases between them. The CDR3 sequence is 16 residues long. Germline values: CDR1 LGHDT, CDR2 YNNKEL (reference sequence).

This clonotype was counted between two and nine times. This rearrangement joins TRBV6-1 to TRBJ2-2; either TRBD1 or TRBD2 may supply D (5 bases each). Trimming stripped 3 bases from V and 4 bases from J, with 12 bases between. The CDR3 covers 15 residues. From germline, CDR1 is MNHNS and CDR2 SASEGT. The CDR3 loop reads CASSEGVVTTGELFF. The CDR3 region has the DNA TGTGCCAGCAGTGAGGGGGTAGTTACCACCGGGGAGCTGTTTTTT.

This clonotype turned up a few times. V usage is TRBV7-9 and J usage is TRBJ2-1; TRBD2 aligns across 9 bases. Per the germline V gene, CDR1 is SEHNR and CDR2 is FQNEAQ (reference sequence). J lost 4 bases, V lost 5 bases, and 6 bases had no gene match. The CDR3 runs 15 residues. In DNA form, the CDR3 reads TGTGCCAGCAGCCAAATAGCGGGAGTGTACAATGAGCAGTTCTTC. Amino acid sequence: CASSQIAGVYNEQFF.

The V and J genes are TRBV28 and TRBJ1-4; no reliable D call. This CDR3 is 16 amino acids long. Germline CDR1 is MDHEN and CDR2 is SYDVKM. The V gene lost 4 bases and the J gene lost 0 bases, with 12 bases spanning the gap. CDR3 DNA sequence: TGTGCCAGCAGTTCGGGAGCGCCGGCAACTAATGAAAAACTGTTTTTT. Its translation is CASSSGAPATNEKLFF.